The 12 T cell receptor beta chains given below trace back to one sample, sequenced in a study of CD8+ T cells in alopecia areata (dated 2018 in TCRdb). Interpreted using the paper, the time point label stands for: about four weeks on oral tofacitinib. Read against the paper, the sample's treatment or condition label means: oral pan-JAK inhibitor, 5-10 mg twice daily. The method behind the library was the immunoSEQ multiplex PCR assay. For TCR sequencing, RNA was extracted from every sample and reverse transcribed into cDNA to serve as template. TCRdb retrieved this table from immuneACCESS and kept in-frame rearrangements only. Not all clones are present; in checked studies, unresolved V genes account for under half, and no reason is known for the remainder. This sample has some 220,000 clones in its table, and 50% to 70% of those were observed once. The ten largest clones add up to 1.6% of the sample.

The source was CD4+ T cells sorted from blood, collected at week 4, from a patient treated with tofacitinib. The receptors stem from a human donor with alopecia areata.

This clone has a single count. The chain employs TRBV29-1 and TRBJ1-2; D unclear. The ends were cut back, 3 bases at V and 6 bases at J, with 20 bases in the middle. CDR1 is SQVTM and CDR2 is ANQGSEA in the germline V gene. This CDR3 is built from 15 residues. This CDR3 reads CSVEGGRSSGDGYTF. The CDR3, as DNA: TGCAGCGTTGAGGGAGGACGGAGCAGCGGGGATGGCTACACCTTC.

Notes on this clone: Other DNA variants within this sample encode the same CDR3. The chain is built from TRBV29-1 and TRBJ1-2; D gene ambiguous. Germline V gene data show CDR1 as SQVTM and CDR2 as ANQGSEA. The CDR3 is 9 residues long. V lost 3 bases and J 8 bases, leaving 4 bases between the germline ends. CDR3 DNA: TGCAGCGTTGAGGACGGCTACACCTTC. It is translated as CSVEDGYTF.

This sequence joins TRBV7-9 and TRBJ2-3, with D hard to call. The ends were cut back, 5 bases at V and 6 bases at J, with 12 bases in the middle. CDR3 size: 13 residues. Germline assignment: CDR1 SEHNR and CDR2 FQNEAQ (reference sequence). The CDR3 here is CASSARRADTQYF. As DNA, the CDR3 is TGTGCCAGCAGCGCCAGACGGGCTGATACGCAGTATTTT.

The rearrangement links TRBV7-2 to TRBJ1-2; D not certain. Germline V gene sequence: CDR1 SGHTA, CDR2 FQGNSA. Trimming took 0 bases from V and 7 from J, leaving 18 bases between them. The length of the CDR3 is 16 residues. CDR3 loop: CASSLALSGSRGGYTF. In nucleotides, the CDR3 is TGTGCCAGCAGCTTAGCTCTTTCCGGCTCCCGGGGTGGCTACACCTTC.

This clone occurred a few times. J is TRBJ2-3 and V is TRBV29-1; D possibly corresponds to TRBD2 (5 bases). Trimming left V 4 bases short and J 5 bases short, with 10 bases between. CDR3 size: 12 residues. The germline gives CDR1 SQVTM, CDR2 ANQGSEA. The CDR3 protein is CSVAPGRDTQYF. The CDR3 coding sequence is TGCAGCGTTGCCCCGGGGAGAGATACGCAGTATTTT.

This clone has a handful of counts. The chain uses TRBV7-3 and TRBJ2-2, with D tentatively TRBD2 (5 bases). Trimming removed 3 bases at V and 5 bases at J, with 10 bases between. The CDR3 is made up of 14 amino acids. Germline-derived CDR1 and CDR2 are SGHTA and FQGTGA. The CDR3, as DNA: TGTGCCAGCAGCTTCGGGGTTCGGACCGGGGAGCTGTTTTTT. The encoded protein is CASSFGVRTGELFF.

This clone was picked up a small number of times. The chain links TRBV10-2 to TRBJ1-1, with 9 bases that match TRBD1. V was clipped by 7 bases and J by 4 bases; unmatched bases: 10. The CDR3 sequence is 15 residues long. Germline values: CDR1 WSHSY, CDR2 SAAADI. CDR3 DNA: TGCGCCAGCACCCGTCCCGGGACAGGGAGCACTGAAGCTTTCTTT. Its protein product is CASTRPGTGSTEAFF.

The chain joins TRBV29-1 to TRBJ2-7, with D uncertain. Germline CDR1 reads SQVTM; CDR2 reads ANQGSEA. Trimming stripped 4 bases from V and 0 bases from J, with 7 bases between. CDR3 length: 12 amino acids. The CDR3 DNA reads TGCAGCGTTGTTGTCAGCTCCTACGAGCAGTACTTC. Translating it yields CSVVVSSYEQYF.

The rearrangement uses TRBV29-1 and TRBJ2-1, with D perhaps assigned TRBD1 or TRBD2 (5 bases each). CDR1 is SQVTM, CDR2 ANQGSEA, per germline. Trimming took 7 bases from V and 4 from J, leaving 14 bases between them. The CDR3 sequence is 13 residues long. As DNA, the CDR3 is TGCAGCGCCGACCCCGGGGCGTACAATGAGCAGTTCTTC. Its translation: CSADPGAYNEQFF.

The rearrangement links TRBV29-1 to TRBJ2-5; D is ambiguous. The V end was cut by 6 bases, the J end by 1 base, with 15 bases between. CDR3 length equals 14 residues. The germline V gene has CDR1 SQVTM and CDR2 ANQGSEA. The CDR3 reads CSVAPDNPQETQYF. The CDR3 nucleotides are TGCAGCGTGGCCCCAGACAACCCCCAAGAGACCCAGTACTTC.

This clone was observed a single time. The chain combines TRBV5-6 with TRBJ2-7; 10 bases are shared with TRBD1. V was clipped by 1 base and J by 0 bases; unmatched bases: 4. This CDR3 contains 16 residues. In germline, CDR1 is SGHDT, CDR2 YYEEEE. CDR3 DNA: TGTGCCAGCAGCTTGCCCGGGACAGGGGACTCCTACGAGCAGTACTTC. The encoded protein is CASSLPGTGDSYEQYF.

This chain links TRBV10-3 with TRBJ2-7; D remains unclear. Trimming removed 4 bases at V and 0 bases at J, with 13 bases between. Germline CDR1 and CDR2: ENHRY and SYGVKD. This CDR3 has 15 residues. CDR3 sequence reads: CAISVSPPSSYEQYF. Here the CDR3 DNA reads TGTGCCATCAGTGTTTCTCCCCCCAGCTCCTACGAGCAGTACTTC.